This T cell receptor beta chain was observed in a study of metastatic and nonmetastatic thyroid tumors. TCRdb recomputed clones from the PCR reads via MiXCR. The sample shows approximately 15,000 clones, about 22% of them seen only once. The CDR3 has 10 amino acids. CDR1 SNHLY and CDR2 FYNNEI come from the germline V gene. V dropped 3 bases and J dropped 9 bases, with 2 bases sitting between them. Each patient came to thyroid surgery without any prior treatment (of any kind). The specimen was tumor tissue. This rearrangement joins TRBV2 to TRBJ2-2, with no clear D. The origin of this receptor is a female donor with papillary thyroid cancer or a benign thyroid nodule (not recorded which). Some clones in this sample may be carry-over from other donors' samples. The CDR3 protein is CASSDWELFF. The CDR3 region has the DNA TGTGCCAGCAGTGATTGGGAGCTGTTTTTT.